The rows below give T cell receptor beta chains drawn from one sample of a study of OX40 agonist ivuxolimab in advanced cancers. Assay: immunoSEQ multiplex PCR; the TCRdb copy retains only in-frame clones and omits some. The sample consists of roughly 81,000 clones, approximately 90% of them appearing once. The sample consisted of CD4+ or CD8+ T cells sorted from blood, taken in a trial of the OX40 agonist ivuxolimab. All receptors derive from an adult with an advanced solid tumor such as melanoma, head and neck, liver or kidney cancer. Both conserved end residues are part of each CDR3. The order of the fields is D gene, J gene, V gene, clone size, CDR3 protein, CDR3 DNA. The D gene is left open where the match is weak. Clone size is stated in some rows and not others, as once, few, many or a class when expanded.

TRBD1 | TRBJ1-2 | TRBV6-5 | . | CASIQGAGGSYTF | TGTGCCAGCATCCAAGGGGCAGGGGGCAGCTACACCTTC
TRBD1 | TRBJ1-2 | TRBV9 | few | CASSALDRSSGYTF | TGTGCCAGCAGCGCCCTGGACAGGTCTAGTGGCTACACCTTC
. | TRBJ2-7 | TRBV5-1 | few | CASSLRQGREQYF | TGCGCCAGCAGCTTGAGACAAGGGCGCGAGCAGTACTTC
. | TRBJ1-5 | TRBV7-3 | . | CASSPKALGRERDYSNQPQHF | TGTGCCAGCAGCCCGAAGGCACTGGGCAGGGAAAGGGATTATAGCAATCAGCCCCAGCATTTT
. | TRBJ1-2 | TRBV19 | . | CASSSSGPSYGYTF | TGTGCCAGTAGTTCATCGGGCCCTAGCTATGGCTACACCTTC
. | TRBJ2-7 | TRBV5-4 | . | CASSTHRSYEQYF | TGTGCCAGCAGCACGCATCGGTCCTACGAGCAGTACTTC
. | TRBJ1-2 | TRBV2 | . | CASSRSSRADGYTF | TGTGCCAGCAGTCGATCTTCTCGGGCGGATGGCTACACCTTC
. | TRBJ2-1 | TRBV7-9 | . | CASSLKGGPNNEQFF | TGTGCCAGCAGCTTAAAGGGGGGACCTAACAATGAGCAGTTCTTC
. | TRBJ1-6 | TRBV9 | . | CASSVDPSSNSPLHF | TGTGCCAGCAGCGTAGATCCCAGTTCAAATTCACCCCTCCACTTT
. | TRBJ2-2 | TRBV5-1 | . | CASSLWPLVRTGELFF | TGCGCCAGCAGCTTGTGGCCTCTAGTGCGAACCGGGGAGCTGTTTTTT
. | TRBJ1-5 | TRBV28 | . | CASSLTAGAGRAQHF | TGTGCCAGCAGTTTGACCGCAGGGGCCGGTCGGGCCCAGCATTTT
. | TRBJ2-5 | TRBV7-9 | . | CASSSQQRPARETQYF | TGTGCCAGCAGCTCCCAACAGCGACCGGCGAGAGAGACCCAGTACTTC
. | TRBJ1-4 | TRBV9 | . | CASSVGSGGKLFF | TGTGCCAGCAGCGTAGGTTCCGGGGGAAAACTGTTTTTT
. | TRBJ2-5 | TRBV12-5 | . | CASGLTPETQYF | TGTGCTAGTGGTTTGACACCAGAGACCCAGTACTTC
TRBD1 | TRBJ1-4 | TRBV11-2 | . | CASSRGQGSEKLFF | TGTGCCAGCAGCCGAGGACAGGGGAGTGAAAAACTGTTTTTT
. | TRBJ2-5 | TRBV19 | . | CASSPTGPQETQYF | TGTGCCAGTAGTCCGACCGGGCCTCAAGAGACCCAGTACTTC
. | TRBJ2-3 | TRBV5-1 | . | CASSLRGVSTDTQYF | TGCGCCAGCAGCTTGAGAGGGGTCAGCACAGATACGCAGTATTTT
. | TRBJ1-2 | TRBV15 | . | CATSPGTGGGYTF | TGTGCCACCAGCCCCGGGACTGGGGGTGGCTACACCTTC
. | TRBJ2-3 | TRBV10-1 | . | CASPPGLPKATDTQYF | TGCGCCAGCCCCCCGGGACTCCCAAAAGCCACAGATACGCAGTATTTT
. | TRBJ1-2 | TRBV27 | . | CASREGGRSPPGYTF | TGTGCCAGCAGAGAAGGTGGGCGCTCACCCCCTGGCTACACCTTC
TRBD1 | TRBJ2-7 | TRBV5-1 | . | CASTETGASNYEQYF | TGCGCCAGCACCGAGACAGGGGCCTCTAACTACGAGCAGTACTTC
TRBD1 | TRBJ1-1 | TRBV16 | . | CASSPGQGLWNTEAFF | TGTGCCAGCAGCCCGGGACAGGGGTTGTGGAACACTGAAGCTTTCTTT
. | TRBJ1-1 | TRBV18 | . | CASSSGGRNTEAFF | TGTGCCAGCTCATCGGGCGGCCGGAACACTGAAGCTTTCTTT
. | TRBJ2-5 | TRBV7-9 | . | CASNPILETQYF | TGTGCCAGCAACCCTATTTTGGAGACCCAGTACTTC
. | TRBJ2-7 | TRBV7-2 | once | CASSLWGRSYEQYF | TGTGCCAGCAGCTTATGGGGGAGATCCTACGAGCAGTACTTC
. | TRBJ1-1 | TRBV7-9 | . | CASSQPPGRDTEAFF | TGTGCCAGCAGCCAACCCCCAGGGAGAGACACTGAAGCTTTCTTT
. | TRBJ2-7 | TRBV9 | . | CASSVGSGRGEQYF | TGTGCCAGCAGCGTAGGGTCAGGGAGAGGCGAGCAGTACTTC
. | TRBJ1-1 | TRBV9 | . | CASSPRSGGDTEAFF | TGTGCCAGCAGCCCCCGGTCGGGGGGGGACACTGAAGCTTTCTTT
. | TRBJ2-3 | TRBV11-2 | few | CASSWGGRPDTQYF | TGTGCCAGCAGCTGGGGGGGCCGTCCAGATACGCAGTATTTT